The sequence of this TCR beta chain was determined in a study of CD8+CD57+ T cells in acquired aplastic anemia. This CDR3 is 15 amino acids long. CDR1 is MNHEY, CDR2 SVGAGI, per germline. V lost 3 bases to trimming and J lost 4 bases, with 16 bases between them. It was patients with CD8+CD57+ cell expansion by flow cytometry who were chosen for sequencing. This clonotype was picked up many times. The template for TCR beta VDJ and CDR3 sequence profiling was genomic DNA. TCRdb reprocessed the reads with MiXCR, giving one entry per CDR3 protein. The data show 170,000 or so distinct CDR3 sequences, roughly 50% seen once.

Sequenced sample: sorted CD4+, CD8+, or CD8+CD57+ T cells (not recorded which) from PBMCs. This sequence was found in a human donor with aplastic anemia. The rearrangement links TRBV6-5 to TRBJ2-7; weak D call: TRBD2 (5 bases). The CDR3 region is CASSYGSTVKYEQYF. The CDR3 DNA follows: TGTGCCAGCAGTTATGGGAGTACGGTTAAGTACGAGCAGTACTTC.